The 15 T cell receptor beta chains below all came from one sample that was sequenced in a study of blood T cell repertoires in COVID-19. Data came from immunoSEQ multiplex PCR; TCRdb stores just in-frame clones and leaves some out. This sample carries about 300,000 clones, 85% to 90% of them seen once, and the ten largest clones take under 3.5%. The sequenced sample consisted of PBMCs or T cells enriched from blood (not recorded which). The receptors originated from a woman in her forties or fifties who had been exposed to COVID-19.

The V gene is TRBV6-4, the J gene TRBJ2-3; 8 positions agree with TRBD1. J lost 1 base, V lost 4 bases, and 4 bases had no gene match. Germline CDR1 reads MRHNA; CDR2 reads SNTAGT. The CDR3 covers 15 residues. CDR3 coding DNA: TGTGCCAGCAGTGCGACAGGGGTGGGCACAGATACGCAGTATTTT. It codes for CASSATGVGTDTQYF.

V is TRBV19 and J is TRBJ1-6; D uncertain. Trimming stripped 8 bases from V and 7 bases from J, with 18 bases between. CDR1 is LNHDA and CDR2 is SQIVND in the germline V gene (reference sequence). The CDR3 is made up of 15 amino acids. The CDR3 spells CASQEGILSNSPLHF. The CDR3 DNA sequence: TGTGCCAGTCAGGAGGGAATTTTATCGAATTCACCCCTCCACTTT.

CDR3 DNA sequence: TGTGCCAGCAGTGGCCCGGCGGGGGGGCTTCGAGATACGCAGTATTTT. Its protein is CASSGPAGGLRDTQYF. J is TRBJ2-3 and V is TRBV6-1; 9 bases align to TRBD2. The junction had 10 bases not matched to a gene; V was cut back by 4 bases and J by 5 bases. The CDR3 sequence is 16 residues long. The V gene's germline CDR1 is MNHNS and CDR2 SASEGT.

The sample holds a few counts of this clone. The chain recombines TRBV3-1 (or the pseudogene TRBV3-2) with TRBJ2-7; weak D call: TRBD2 (6 bases). The CDR3 totals 14 residues. V was cut by 4 bases and J by 5 bases, with 15 bases left in between. The germline V gene encodes CDR1 LGHDT and CDR2 YNNKEL (reference sequence). The CDR3 DNA follows: TGTGCCAGCAGCCGGGGACCGGGGGTAGACGAGCAGTACTTC. It encodes CASSRGPGVDEQYF.

This chain joins TRBV28 and TRBJ2-7; a weak D match, TRBD2 (5 bases). The CDR3 runs 12 residues. V lost 7 bases and J lost 12, with 19 bases in between. Germline V gene data show CDR1 as MDHEN and CDR2 as SYDVKM. The CDR3: CASNGPGYEGYF. The CDR3 nucleotides are TGTGCCAGCAACGGCCCCGGCTATGAGGGGTACTTC.

This chain connects TRBV24-1 to TRBJ2-3; TRBD1 might be the D (6 bases). The CDR3 spans 15 residues. Between the trimmed V and J ends, which lost 2 bases and 2 bases, there was a span of 10 bases. From germline, CDR1 is KGHDR and CDR2 SFDVKD. CDR3 sequence reads: CATSDYTGITDTQYF. The CDR3 coding sequence is TGTGCCACCAGTGATTACACAGGGATCACAGATACGCAGTATTTT.

The V and J genes are TRBV7-2 and TRBJ1-6, with TRBD1 identical over 7 bases. In germline, CDR1 is SGHTA, CDR2 FQGNSA. V dropped 4 bases and J dropped 6; count of bases not matched to a gene: 9. The CDR3 length is 16 residues. CDR3 nucleotides: TGTGCCAGCAGCTCCACAGGGGCCAGCCCTAATTCACCCCTCCACTTT. Encoded protein: CASSSTGASPNSPLHF.

The chain links TRBV6-5 to TRBJ1-2; D perhaps matches TRBD1 (5 bases). Germline CDR1 reads MNHEY; CDR2 reads SVGAGI. The CDR3 has 14 residues. The ends were cut back, 6 bases at V and 0 bases at J, with 11 bases in the middle. CDR3 coding DNA: TGTGCCAGCAGGGCGACAGTAGCTAACTATGGCTACACCTTC. Protein sequence: CASRATVANYGYTF.

CDR3 in amino acids: CASSLNRGLQETQYF. CDR3 DNA: TGTGCCAGCAGCCTAAACAGGGGTTTACAGGAGACCCAGTACTTC. V and J are TRBV9 and TRBJ2-5; TRBD1 matches at 7 bases. Germline V CDR1 and CDR2: SGDLS, YYNGEE. The CDR3 sequence is 15 residues long. Trimming took 4 bases from V and 5 from J; bases not matched to a gene: 11.

The chain carries TRBV5-4 and TRBJ2-1; possible D gene TRBD2, 7 bases. The CDR3 runs to 16 residues. Germline loops: CDR1 SGHNT, CDR2 YYREEE (reference sequence). V gave up 4 bases and J gave up 2 bases, with 16 bases separating them. In DNA, the CDR3 is TGTGCCAGCAGCGGCCCGGGGGGCCAAACCTACAATGAGCAGTTCTTC. Protein sequence: CASSGPGGQTYNEQFF.

The V call is TRBV5-1, the J call TRBJ2-2; 8 nucleotides line up with TRBD1. The J segment lost 4 bases and the V segment lost 1 base, leaving 6 bases of the junction unmatched. CDR1 SGHRS and CDR2 YFSETQ come from the germline V gene. This CDR3 contains 16 residues. The CDR3 DNA sequence: TGCGCCAGCAGCTTGCACGGGACAGGCGGCACCGGGGAGCTGTTTTTT. This translates into CASSLHGTGGTGELFF. Full variable domain (missing parts from reference TRBV5-1 and TRBJ2-2): KAGVTQTPRYLIKTRGQQVTLSCSPISGHRSVSWYQQTPGQGLQFLFEYFSETQRNKGNFPGRFSGRQFSNSRSEMNVSTLELGDSALYLCASSLHGTGGTGELFFGEGSRLTVL.

The chain has TRBV7-9 and TRBJ2-3; tentative D call: TRBD1 (6 bases). CDR3 length equals 14 residues. Deletions cut 2 bases from V and 1 base from J, with 7 bases between. CDR1 and CDR2 from the germline V gene are SEHNR and FQNEAQ (reference sequence). CDR3 residues: CASSLPGGTDTQYF. The CDR3 DNA is TGTGCCAGCAGCTTACCAGGGGGCACAGATACGCAGTATTTT.

The chain uses TRBV28 and TRBJ2-1; 12 bases align to TRBD2. The CDR3 is 15 amino acids. The junction had 0 bases not matched to a gene; V was cut back by 3 bases and J by 3 bases. Germline V lookup: CDR1 MDHEN, CDR2 SYDVKM. The DNA for the CDR3 is TGTGCCAGCAGTTTGACTAGCGGGGGCTACAATGAGCAGTTCTTC. Encoded protein: CASSLTSGGYNEQFF.

The V gene is TRBV7-8, the J gene TRBJ2-5; 10 bases align to TRBD2. V trimming: 1 base; J trimming: 2 bases; junction bases outside the gene matches: 4. CDR1 and CDR2 (germline): SGHVS, FQNEAQ. This CDR3 has 16 residues. The CDR3, as DNA: TGTGCCAGCAGCTTAGGTGTTAGCGGGAGGCAAGAGACCCAGTACTTC. Protein: CASSLGVSGRQETQYF.

The rearrangement links TRBV5-1 to TRBJ2-1, with D possibly matching TRBD2 (6 bases). Germline CDR1 is SGHRS and CDR2 is YFSETQ. V was trimmed by 1 base and J by 8 bases, leaving 13 bases between them. The CDR3 runs 14 residues. The CDR3 loop is CASSLRRGWDEQFF. CDR3 in DNA: TGCGCCAGCAGCTTGAGGAGGGGTTGGGATGAGCAGTTCTTC.